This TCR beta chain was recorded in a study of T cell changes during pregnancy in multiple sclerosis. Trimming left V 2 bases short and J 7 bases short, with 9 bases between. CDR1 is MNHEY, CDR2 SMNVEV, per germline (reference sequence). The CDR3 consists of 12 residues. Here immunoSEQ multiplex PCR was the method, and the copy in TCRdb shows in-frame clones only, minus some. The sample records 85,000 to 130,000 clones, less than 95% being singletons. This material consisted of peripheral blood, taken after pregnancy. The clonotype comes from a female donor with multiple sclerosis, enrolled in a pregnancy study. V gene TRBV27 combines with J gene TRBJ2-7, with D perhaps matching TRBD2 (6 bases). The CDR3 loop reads CASSLRAGEQYF. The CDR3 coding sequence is TGTGCCAGCAGTTTAAGGGCGGGGGAGCAGTACTTC.